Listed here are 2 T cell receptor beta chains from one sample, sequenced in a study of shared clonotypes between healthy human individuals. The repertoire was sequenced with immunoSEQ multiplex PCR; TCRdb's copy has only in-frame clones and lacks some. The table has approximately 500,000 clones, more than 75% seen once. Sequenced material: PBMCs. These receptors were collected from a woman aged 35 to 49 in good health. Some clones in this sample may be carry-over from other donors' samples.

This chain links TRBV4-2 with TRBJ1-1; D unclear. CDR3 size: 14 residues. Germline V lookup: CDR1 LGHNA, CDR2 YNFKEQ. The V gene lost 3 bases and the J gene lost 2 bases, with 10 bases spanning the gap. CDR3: CASSQGQKNTEAFF. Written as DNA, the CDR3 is TGTGCCAGCAGCCAGGGCCAAAAAAACACTGAAGCTTTCTTT.

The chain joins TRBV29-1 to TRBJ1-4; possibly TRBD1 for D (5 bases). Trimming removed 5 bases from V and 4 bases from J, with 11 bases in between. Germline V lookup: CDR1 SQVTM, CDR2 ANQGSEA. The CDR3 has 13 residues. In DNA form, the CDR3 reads TGCAGCGTTAGGATGACAGATAATGAAAAACTGTTTTTT. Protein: CSVRMTDNEKLFF. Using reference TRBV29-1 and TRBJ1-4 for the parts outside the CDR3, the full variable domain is SAVISQKPSRDICQRGTSLTIQCQVDSQVTMMFWYRQQPGQSLTLIATANQGSEATYESGFVIDKFPISRPNLTFSTLTVSNMSPEDSSIYLCSVRMTDNEKLFFGSGTQLSVL.